This TCR beta chain was captured by sequencing in a study of blood T cell repertoires in COVID-19. Sequencing was performed with immunoSEQ multiplex PCR; in TCRdb, only in-frame clones are kept and a portion is missing. The table shows about 150,000 clones, with around 87% occurring only once. V was shortened by 5 bases and J by 3 bases, with 14 bases between the two germline ends. Germline lookup yields CDR1 MNHEY and CDR2 SMNVEV (reference sequence). The CDR3 sequence is 14 residues long. This clone showed up just a few times. V usage is TRBV27 and J usage is TRBJ2-7; D perhaps matches TRBD1 (6 bases). The receptor was isolated from a man older than 75 with acute or convalescent COVID-19. Specimen: peripheral blood. The CDR3 region is CASSLTRGFYEQYF. CDR3 nucleotide sequence: TGTGCCAGCAGTCTAACTAGGGGGTTCTACGAGCAGTACTTC.